Listed below are T cell receptor beta chains from one sample, sequenced in a study of T cell responses to AZD1222 COVID-19 vaccine. Libraries were prepared by immunoSEQ multiplex PCR; TCRdb keeps only in-frame clonotypes and omits some of them. The sample lists 70,000 to 90,000 clones, around 90% occurring once. The sequenced sample was peripheral blood, obtained on day 0 of AZD1222 vaccination. These receptor sequences come from an adult in good health. CDR3s include the opening cysteine and the closing phenylalanine or tryptophan. Fields, in order: D gene, CDR3 length, clone size, V gene, J gene, CDR3 DNA, CDR3 protein. The D gene is left open where the match is weak. Part of the rows lack a size; the others show once, few, many or a class for expanded clones.

NA	11	NA	TRBV12-3/TRBV12-4	TRBJ2-5	TGTGCCAGCGGAGAGGGCCCGACCCAGTACTTC	CASGEGPTQYF
NA	15	once	TRBV9	TRBJ1-1	TGTGCCAGCAGCCCCGAACAGGGATTTGGGACTGAAGCTTTCTTT	CASSPEQGFGTEAFF
NA	15	NA	TRBV14	TRBJ2-2	TGTGCCAGCAGCCAAGACAACTATCTCACCGGGGAGCTGTTTTTT	CASSQDNYLTGELFF
NA	15	NA	TRBV2	TRBJ1-2	TGTGCCAGCAGTGATGAAAGATATACGGCTTATGGCTACACCTTC	CASSDERYTAYGYTF
TRBD2	18	NA	TRBV11-3	TRBJ2-2	TGTGCCAGCAGCTTAGGAGTCGGACTAGCGGGGAACACCGGGGAGCTGTTTTTT	CASSLGVGLAGNTGELFF
TRBD2	14	NA	TRBV13	TRBJ2-1	TGTGCCAGCAGGGATTGGACTAGCGTTAATGAGCAGTTCTTC	CASRDWTSVNEQFF
NA	13	once	TRBV29-1	TRBJ2-7	TGCAGCGTTGAAGAGAGGGGGTATGGCGAGCAGTACTTC	CSVEERGYGEQYF
TRBD1	15	NA	TRBV29-1	TRBJ1-1	TGCAGCGTCGTCCGGGACAGGGGGGGAATCACTGAAGCTTTCTTT	CSVVRDRGGITEAFF
TRBD1	17	NA	TRBV6-2/TRBV6-3	TRBJ1-6	TGTGCCAGCAGTTCCGATCACAGGGGGCTGGAGAATTCACCCCTCCACTTT	CASSSDHRGLENSPLHF
TRBD1	16	NA	TRBV11-2	TRBJ2-7	TGTGCCAGCAGCTTAGCATCCGCAGGGGGCTCCTACGAGCAGTACTTC	CASSLASAGGSYEQYF
NA	14	NA	TRBV29-1	TRBJ1-3	TGCAGCGTTGAAGCCCCCTTAGATGGAAACACCATATATTTT	CSVEAPLDGNTIYF
NA	13	NA	TRBV6-2/TRBV6-3	TRBJ2-7	TGTGCCAGCAGTTACTCGGCCTTATACGAGCAGTACTTC	CASSYSALYEQYF
NA	14	once	TRBV19	TRBJ2-1	TGTGCCAGTAGTACCCTCCGAAGCGCCAATGAGCAGTTCTTC	CASSTLRSANEQFF
NA	15	NA	TRBV6-5	TRBJ1-3	TGTGCCAGCAGTTATGGCGAAGGCTCTGGAAACACCATATATTTT	CASSYGEGSGNTIYF
TRBD2	16	NA	TRBV11-1	TRBJ2-3	TGTGCCAGCAGCTTTGCGGGGGGGCTTCCCCTTGATACGCAGTATTTT	CASSFAGGLPLDTQYF
TRBD1	16	NA	TRBV15	TRBJ2-7	TGTGCCACCAGCAGAGATAGGGCGGACAGGTCTTACGAGCAGTACTTC	CATSRDRADRSYEQYF